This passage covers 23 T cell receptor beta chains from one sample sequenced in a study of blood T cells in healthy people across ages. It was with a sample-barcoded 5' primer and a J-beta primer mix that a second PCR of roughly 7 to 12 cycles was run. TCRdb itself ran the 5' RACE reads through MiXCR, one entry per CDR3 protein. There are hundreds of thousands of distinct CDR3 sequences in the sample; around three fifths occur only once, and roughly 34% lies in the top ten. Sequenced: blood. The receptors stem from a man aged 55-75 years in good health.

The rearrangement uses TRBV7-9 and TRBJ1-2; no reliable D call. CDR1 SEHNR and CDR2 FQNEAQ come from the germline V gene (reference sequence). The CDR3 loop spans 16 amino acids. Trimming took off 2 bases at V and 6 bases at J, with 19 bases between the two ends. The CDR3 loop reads CASSLYLRPPYHGYTF. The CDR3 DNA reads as TGTGCCAGCAGCTTATATCTCAGGCCTCCATACCATGGCTACACCTTC. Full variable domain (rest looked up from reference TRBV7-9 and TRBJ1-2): DTGVSQNPRHKITKRGQNVTFRCDPISEHNRLYWYRQTLGQGPEFLTYFQNEAQLEKSRLLSDRFSAERPKGSFSTLEIQRTEQGDSAMYLCASSLYLRPPYHGYTFGSGTRLTVV.

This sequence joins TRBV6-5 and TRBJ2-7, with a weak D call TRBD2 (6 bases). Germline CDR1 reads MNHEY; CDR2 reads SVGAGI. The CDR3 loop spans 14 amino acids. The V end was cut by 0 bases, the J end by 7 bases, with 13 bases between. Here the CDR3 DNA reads TGTGCCAGCAGTTACTCCGACCCCAGCGGGGAGCAGTACTTC. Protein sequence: CASSYSDPSGEQYF.

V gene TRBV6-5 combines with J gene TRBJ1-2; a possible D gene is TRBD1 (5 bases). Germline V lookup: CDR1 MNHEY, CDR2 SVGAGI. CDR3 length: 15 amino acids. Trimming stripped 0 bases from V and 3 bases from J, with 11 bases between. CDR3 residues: CASSYSSRTHYGYTF. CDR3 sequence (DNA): TGTGCCAGCAGTTACTCGAGTAGGACACACTATGGCTACACCTTC.

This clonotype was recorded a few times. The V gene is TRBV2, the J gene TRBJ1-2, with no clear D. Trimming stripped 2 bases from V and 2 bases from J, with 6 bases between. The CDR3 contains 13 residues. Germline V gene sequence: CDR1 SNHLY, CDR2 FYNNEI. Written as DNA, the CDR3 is TGTGCCAGCAGTGAAAACATAAACTATGGCTACACCTTC. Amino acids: CASSENINYGYTF.

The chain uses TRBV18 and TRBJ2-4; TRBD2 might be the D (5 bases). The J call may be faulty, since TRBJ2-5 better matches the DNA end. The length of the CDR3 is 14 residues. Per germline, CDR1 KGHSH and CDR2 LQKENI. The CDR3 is CASSPPSRVETQYF. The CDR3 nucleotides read TGTGCCAGCTCACCACCTTCGCGGGTGGAGACCCAGTACTTC.

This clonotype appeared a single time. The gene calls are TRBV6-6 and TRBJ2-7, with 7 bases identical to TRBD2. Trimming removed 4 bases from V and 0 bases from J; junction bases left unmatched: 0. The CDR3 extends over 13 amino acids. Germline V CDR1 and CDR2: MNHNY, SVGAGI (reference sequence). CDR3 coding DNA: TGTGCCAGCAGTTGGACTAGCTCCTACGAGCAGTACTTC. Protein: CASSWTSSYEQYF.

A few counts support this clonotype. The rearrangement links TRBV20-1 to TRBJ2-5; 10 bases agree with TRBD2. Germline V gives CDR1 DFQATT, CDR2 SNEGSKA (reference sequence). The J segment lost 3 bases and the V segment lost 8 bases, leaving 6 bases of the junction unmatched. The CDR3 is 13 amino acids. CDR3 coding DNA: TGCAGTCCCCAGAGCGGGGGGGAAGAGACCCAGTACTTC. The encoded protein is CSPQSGGEETQYF.

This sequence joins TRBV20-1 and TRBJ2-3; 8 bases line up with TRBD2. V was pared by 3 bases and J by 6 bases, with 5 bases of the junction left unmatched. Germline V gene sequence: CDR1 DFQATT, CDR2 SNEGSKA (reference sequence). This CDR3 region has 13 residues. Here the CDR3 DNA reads TGCAGTGCTAGCGGGGGGGCCCCCGATACGCAGTATTTT. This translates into CSASGGAPDTQYF.

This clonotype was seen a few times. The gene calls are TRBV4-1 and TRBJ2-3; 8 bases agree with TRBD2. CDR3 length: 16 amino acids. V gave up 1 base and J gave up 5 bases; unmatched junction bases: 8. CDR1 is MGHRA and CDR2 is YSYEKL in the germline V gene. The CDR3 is CASSQGLGLVGDTQYF. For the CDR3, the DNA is TGCGCCAGCAGCCAAGGACTGGGACTAGTAGGAGATACGCAGTATTTT.

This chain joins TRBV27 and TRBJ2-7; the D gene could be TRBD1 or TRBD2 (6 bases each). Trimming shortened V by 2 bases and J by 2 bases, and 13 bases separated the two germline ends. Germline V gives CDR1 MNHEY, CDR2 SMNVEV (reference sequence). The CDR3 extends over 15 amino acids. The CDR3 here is CASSLTGGLTYEQYF. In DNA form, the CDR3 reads TGTGCCAGCAGTTTAACCGGGGGCTTGACCTACGAGCAGTACTTC.

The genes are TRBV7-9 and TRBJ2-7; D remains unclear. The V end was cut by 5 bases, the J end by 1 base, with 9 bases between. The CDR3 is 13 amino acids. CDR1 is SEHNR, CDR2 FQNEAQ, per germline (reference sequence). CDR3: CASSQAPSYEQYF. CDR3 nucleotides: TGTGCCAGCAGCCAGGCCCCTTCCTACGAGCAGTACTTC.

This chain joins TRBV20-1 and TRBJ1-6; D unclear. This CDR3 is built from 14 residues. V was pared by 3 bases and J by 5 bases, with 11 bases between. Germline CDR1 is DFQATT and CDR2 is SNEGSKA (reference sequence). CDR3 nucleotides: TGCAGTGCTAGTCGGCGGCAGAATAATTCACCCCTCCACTTT. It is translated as CSASRRQNNSPLHF.

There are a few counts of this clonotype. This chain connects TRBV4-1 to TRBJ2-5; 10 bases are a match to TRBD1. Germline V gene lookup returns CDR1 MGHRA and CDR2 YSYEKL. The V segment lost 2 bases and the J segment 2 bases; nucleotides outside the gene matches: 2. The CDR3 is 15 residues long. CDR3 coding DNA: TGCGCCAGCAGCCAACGGGACAGGGGACAAGAGACCCAGTACTTC. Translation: CASSQRDRGQETQYF.

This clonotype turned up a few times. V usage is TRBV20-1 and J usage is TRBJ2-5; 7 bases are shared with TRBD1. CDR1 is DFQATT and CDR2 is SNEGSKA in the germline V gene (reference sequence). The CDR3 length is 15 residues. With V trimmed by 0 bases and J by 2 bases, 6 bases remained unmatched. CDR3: CSAREDRQRQETQYF. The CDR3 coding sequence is TGCAGTGCTAGAGAGGACAGGCAAAGGCAAGAGACCCAGTACTTC.

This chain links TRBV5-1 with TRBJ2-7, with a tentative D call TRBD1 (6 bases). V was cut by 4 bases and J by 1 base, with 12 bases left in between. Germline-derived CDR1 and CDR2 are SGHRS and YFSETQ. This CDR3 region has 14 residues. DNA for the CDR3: TGCGCCAGCAGCAACCGAGGGGGTTCCTACGAGCAGTACTTC. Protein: CASSNRGGSYEQYF.

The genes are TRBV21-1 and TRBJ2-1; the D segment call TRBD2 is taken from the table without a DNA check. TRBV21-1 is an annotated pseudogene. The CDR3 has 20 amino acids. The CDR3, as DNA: TGTGCCAGCAGCAAAGACTCAGGACAACGCCGGACTAGCGGGGGTAATGAGCAGTTCTTC. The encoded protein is CASSKDSGQRRTSGGNEQFF.

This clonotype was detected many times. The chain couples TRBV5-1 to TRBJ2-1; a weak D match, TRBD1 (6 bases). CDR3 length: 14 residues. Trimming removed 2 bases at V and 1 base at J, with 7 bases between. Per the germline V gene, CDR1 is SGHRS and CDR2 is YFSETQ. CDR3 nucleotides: TGCGCCAGCAGCTTACAGGGATCCTACAATGAGCAGTTCTTC. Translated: CASSLQGSYNEQFF. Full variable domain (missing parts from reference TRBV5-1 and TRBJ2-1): KAGVTQTPRYLIKTRGQQVTLSCSPISGHRSVSWYQQTPGQGLQFLFEYFSETQRNKGNFPGRFSGRQFSNSRSEMNVSTLELGDSALYLCASSLQGSYNEQFFGPGTRLTVL.

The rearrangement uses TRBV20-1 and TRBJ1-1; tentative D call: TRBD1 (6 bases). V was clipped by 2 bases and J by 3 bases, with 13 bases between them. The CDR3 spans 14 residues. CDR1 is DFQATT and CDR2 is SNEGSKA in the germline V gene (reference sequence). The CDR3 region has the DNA TGCAGTGCTAGAAACTTCAGGGGAGACACTGAAGCTTTCTTT. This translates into CSARNFRGDTEAFF.

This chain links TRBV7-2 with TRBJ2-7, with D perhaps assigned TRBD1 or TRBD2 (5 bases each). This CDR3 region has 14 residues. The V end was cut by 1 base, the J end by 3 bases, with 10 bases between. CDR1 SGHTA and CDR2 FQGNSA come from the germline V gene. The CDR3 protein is CASSLGGTDYEQYF. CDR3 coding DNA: TGTGCCAGCAGCTTAGGGGGGACCGACTACGAGCAGTACTTC.

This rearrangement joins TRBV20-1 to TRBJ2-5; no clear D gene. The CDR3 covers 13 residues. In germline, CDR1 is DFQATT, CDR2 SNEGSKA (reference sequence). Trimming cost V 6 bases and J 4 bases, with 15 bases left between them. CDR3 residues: CSALGGSPETQYF. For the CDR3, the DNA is TGCAGTGCCCTAGGCGGTAGCCCAGAGACCCAGTACTTC.

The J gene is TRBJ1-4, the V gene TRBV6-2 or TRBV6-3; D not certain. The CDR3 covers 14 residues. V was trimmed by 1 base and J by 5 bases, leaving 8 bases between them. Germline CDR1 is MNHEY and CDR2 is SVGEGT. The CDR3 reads CASSYWQTNEKLFF. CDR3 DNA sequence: TGTGCCAGCAGTTACTGGCAGACGAATGAAAAACTGTTTTTT.

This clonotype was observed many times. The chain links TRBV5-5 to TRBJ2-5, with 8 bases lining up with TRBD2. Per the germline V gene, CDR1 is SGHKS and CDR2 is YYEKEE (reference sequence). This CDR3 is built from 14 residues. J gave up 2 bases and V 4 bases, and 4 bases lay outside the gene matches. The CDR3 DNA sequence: TGTGCCAGCAGCCGAACTAGCGGACAAGAGACCCAGTACTTC. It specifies CASSRTSGQETQYF.

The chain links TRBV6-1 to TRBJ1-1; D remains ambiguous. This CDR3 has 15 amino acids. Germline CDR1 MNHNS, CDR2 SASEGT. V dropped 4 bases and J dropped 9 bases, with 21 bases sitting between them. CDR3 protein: CASSATALTTFKAFF. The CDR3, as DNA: TGTGCCAGCAGTGCTACGGCTTTAACGACTTTTAAAGCTTTCTTT.